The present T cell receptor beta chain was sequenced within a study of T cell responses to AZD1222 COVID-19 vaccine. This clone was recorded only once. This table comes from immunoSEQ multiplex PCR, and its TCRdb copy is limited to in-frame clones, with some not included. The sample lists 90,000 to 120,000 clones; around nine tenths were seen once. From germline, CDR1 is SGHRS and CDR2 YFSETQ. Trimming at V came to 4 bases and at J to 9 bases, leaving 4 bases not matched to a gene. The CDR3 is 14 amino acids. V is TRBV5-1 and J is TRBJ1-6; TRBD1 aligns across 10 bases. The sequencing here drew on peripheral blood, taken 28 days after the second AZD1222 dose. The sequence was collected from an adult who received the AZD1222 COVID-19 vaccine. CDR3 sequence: CASSEDRGVSPLHF. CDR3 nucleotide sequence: TGCGCCAGCAGCGAGGACAGGGGGGTTTCACCCCTCCACTTT.